A selection of T cell receptor beta chains follows, all from one sample in a study of human thymus T cells. The table came from immunoSEQ multiplex PCR; TCRdb's copy has only in-frame clones and leaves some out. The sample shows some 50,000 clones, roughly 94% of them seen only once. The specimen sequenced was blood. The source is a girl in the first two years of life with a congenital heart defect but otherwise immunologically healthy. The CDR3 runs from the conserved cysteine through the conserved F or W. A D gene is named only where the DNA matches it firmly. Not every row has a clone size; where given, it reads once, few, many or a size class.

j_gene,v_gene,abundance,d_gene,CDR3aa,CDR3nt
TRBJ2-2,TRBV18,-,TRBD2,CASSRGLAGSNANTGELFF,TGTGCCAGCTCACGAGGACTAGCGGGTTCCAACGCGAACACCGGGGAGCTGTTTTTT
TRBJ1-5,TRBV6-1,-,-,CANRGNQPQHF,TGTGCCAACAGGGGCAATCAGCCCCAGCATTTT
TRBJ2-1,TRBV5-1,-,-,CASGSGSYNEQFF,TGCGCCAGCGGATCAGGTTCCTACAATGAGCAGTTCTTC
TRBJ1-1,TRBV19,-,-,CASSYRQEAFF,TGTGCCAGTAGTTACCGACAAGAAGCTTTCTTT
TRBJ2-1,TRBV28,-,-,CASSLLGRSNEQFF,TGTGCCAGCAGTCTGCTGGGTAGGAGTAATGAGCAGTTCTTC
TRBJ2-7,TRBV21-1,once,-,CASSKDRTPFYEQYF,TGTGCCAGCAGCAAAGATAGGACTCCTTTTTACGAGCAGTACTTC
TRBJ2-5,TRBV18,-,-,CASSPQGTETQYF,TGTGCCAGCTCACCACAGGGAACGGAGACCCAGTACTTC
TRBJ2-3,TRBV5-1,-,TRBD1,CASSFGTGTDTQYF,TGCGCCAGCAGCTTCGGGACAGGCACAGATACGCAGTATTTT
TRBJ2-1,TRBV19,-,-,CASSTPGLPYNEQFF,TGTGCCAGTAGTACCCCGGGACTTCCATACAATGAGCAGTTCTTC
TRBJ2-3,TRBV5-6,-,-,CASSFSTDTQYF,TGTGCCAGCAGCTTTAGCACAGATACGCAGTATTTT
TRBJ2-1,TRBV6-1,-,-,CASSDYTLASDANEQFF,TGTGCCAGCAGTGACTATACGTTGGCTAGTGATGCGAATGAGCAGTTCTTC
TRBJ2-7,TRBV7-2,-,TRBD2,CASSLALAGGIYEQYF,TGTGCCAGCAGCTTAGCCTTAGCGGGGGGGATTTACGAGCAGTACTTC
TRBJ2-6,TRBV7-1,-,-,CASSSSIRGQSRANVLTF,TGTGCCAGCAGCTCCAGCATACGAGGACAAAGTCGGGCCAACGTCCTGACTTTC
TRBJ2-3,TRBV7-3,-,TRBD2,CASSLTSGTSGYTDTQYF,TGTGCCAGCAGCTTAACGTCCGGGACTAGCGGATACACAGATACGCAGTATTTT
TRBJ1-5,TRBV19,-,TRBD1,CASTRDRGDQPQHF,TGTGCCAGTACCCGGGACAGGGGGGATCAGCCCCAGCATTTT
TRBJ2-7,TRBV28,-,-,CASSTQRRHSYEQYF,TGTGCCAGCAGTACCCAGCGGAGACACTCCTACGAGCAGTACTTC
TRBJ2-1,TRBV10-3,-,TRBD2,CAIKVSGSGSALDYNEQFF,TGTGCCATCAAGGTTTCGGGGAGCGGGAGTGCCCTTGACTACAATGAGCAGTTCTTC
TRBJ2-3,TRBV4-3,-,-,CASSQAGGSTDTQYF,TGCGCCAGCAGCCAAGCCGGGGGTAGCACAGATACGCAGTATTTT
TRBJ2-5,TRBV25-1,-,TRBD1,CASSEPTGRETQYF,TGTGCCAGCAGTGAACCGACAGGGCGAGAGACCCAGTACTTC
TRBJ1-1,TRBV27,-,-,CASSYRINTEAFF,TGTGCCAGCAGTTACCGGATTAACACTGAAGCTTTCTTT
TRBJ2-5,TRBV28,-,TRBD2,CASSPLAGLEETQYF,TGTGCCAGCAGTCCACTAGCGGGACTAGAAGAGACCCAGTACTTC
TRBJ2-5,TRBV9,-,TRBD2,CASSAATSLLETQYF,TGTGCCAGCAGCGCGGCGACTAGCTTGCTAGAGACCCAGTACTTC
TRBJ2-5,TRBV4-2,-,-,CASSQDTGTQYF,TGTGCCAGCAGCCAAGACACGGGGACCCAGTACTTC
TRBJ2-2,TRBV19,-,TRBD1,CASSGDSGELFF,TGTGCCAGTAGTGGGGACAGCGGGGAGCTGTTTTTT
TRBJ1-2,TRBV5-5,-,-,CASSLAYGARGYTF,TGTGCCAGCAGCTTGGCCTACGGGGCGAGGGGCTACACCTTC
TRBJ1-1,TRBV6-5,-,-,CASSLNDGPRTEAFF,TGTGCCAGCAGTCTCAATGACGGACCTCGCACTGAAGCTTTCTTT
TRBJ2-2,TRBV11-2,-,TRBD1,CASSALDRGGTGELFF,TGTGCCAGCAGCGCATTGGACAGGGGGGGAACCGGGGAGCTGTTTTTT
TRBJ2-3,TRBV19,-,-,CASKRADTQYF,TGTGCCAGTAAACGGGCTGATACGCAGTATTTT
TRBJ2-2,TRBV19,-,-,CARKTPWGGELFF,TGTGCCAGAAAGACTCCCTGGGGCGGGGAGCTGTTTTTT
TRBJ1-1,TRBV30,-,-,CAWSVLSRGEGTEAFF,TGTGCCTGGAGTGTACTAAGTCGGGGAGAAGGGACTGAAGCTTTCTTT
TRBJ1-1,TRBV2,-,-,CASSVDGRGEAFF,TGTGCCAGCAGTGTAGATGGGCGGGGTGAAGCTTTCTTT
TRBJ1-5,TRBV29-1,-,-,CSVETDSNQPQHF,TGCAGCGTTGAGACAGATAGCAATCAGCCCCAGCATTTT
TRBJ2-6,TRBV7-9,-,-,CASSNCSYHDKVGPF,TGTGCCAGCAGCAATTGCTCATACCATGACAAAGTCGGGCCTTTC
TRBJ2-3,TRBV25-1,-,-,CASSLQASTDTQYF,TGTGCCAGCAGTCTTCAGGCTAGCACAGATACGCAGTATTTT
TRBJ1-1,TRBV27,-,TRBD1,CASSTGVATEAFF,TGTGCCAGCAGCACAGGGGTTGCCACTGAAGCTTTCTTT
TRBJ2-6,TRBV19,-,-,CASIQTLNRAGANVLTF,TGTGCCAGTATTCAGACCTTAAACAGGGCCGGGGCCAACGTCCTGACTTTC